The clone carrying this T cell receptor beta chain was seen a few times. As yet, its antigen is unknown. The data stem from a study of T cell repertoires in cytomegalovirus infection. About the research overall: Both a matching HLA type and CMV infection were indicated by public TCR beta signatures.

TCRdb reprocessed the reads with MiXCR, giving one entry per CDR3 protein. Of a few hundred thousand distinct CDR3 sequences listed, about 13% are singletons. V lost 2 bases and J 9 bases, leaving 13 bases between the germline ends. Germline V gives CDR1 MNHEY, CDR2 SMNVEV (reference sequence). The CDR3 extends over 14 amino acids. Study-wide points: Clonotype analysis showed dominance of the ex vivo response by HLA-C-restricted CMV-specific TCR beta clonotypes.

The clonotype comes from a human donor in good health (CMV status not recorded). Some clones in this sample may be carry-over from other donors' samples. The sample was PBMCs. V usage is TRBV27 and J usage is TRBJ2-2; possibly TRBD1 for D (5 bases). For the CDR3, the DNA is TGTGCCAGCAGTTTAGGGGCCGCAGCCCGGGAGCTGTTTTTT. Protein sequence: CASSLGAAARELFF.